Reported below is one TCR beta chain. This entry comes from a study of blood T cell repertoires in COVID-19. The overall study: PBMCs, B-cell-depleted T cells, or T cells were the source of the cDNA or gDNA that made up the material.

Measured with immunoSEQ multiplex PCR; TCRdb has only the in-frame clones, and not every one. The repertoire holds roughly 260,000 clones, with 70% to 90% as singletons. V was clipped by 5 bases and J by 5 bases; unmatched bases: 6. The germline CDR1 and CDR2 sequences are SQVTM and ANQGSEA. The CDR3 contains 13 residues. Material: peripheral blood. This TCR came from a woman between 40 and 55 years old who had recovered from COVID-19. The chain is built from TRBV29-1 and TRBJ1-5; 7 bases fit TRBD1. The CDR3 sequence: CSVSQTGDQPQHF. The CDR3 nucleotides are TGCAGCGTTTCCCAAACAGGGGATCAGCCCCAGCATTTT.